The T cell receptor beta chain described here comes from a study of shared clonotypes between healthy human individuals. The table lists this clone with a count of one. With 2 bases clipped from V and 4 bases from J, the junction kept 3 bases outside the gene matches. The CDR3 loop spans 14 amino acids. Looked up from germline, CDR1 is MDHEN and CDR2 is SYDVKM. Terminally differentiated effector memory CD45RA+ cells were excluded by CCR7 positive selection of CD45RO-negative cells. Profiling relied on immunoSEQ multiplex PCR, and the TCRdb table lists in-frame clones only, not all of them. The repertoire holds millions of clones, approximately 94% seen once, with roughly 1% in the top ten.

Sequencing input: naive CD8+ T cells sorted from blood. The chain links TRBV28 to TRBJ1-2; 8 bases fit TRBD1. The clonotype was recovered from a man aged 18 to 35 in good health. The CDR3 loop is CASSLPTGGYGYTF. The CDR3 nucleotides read TGTGCCAGCAGTTTACCCACAGGGGGCTATGGCTACACCTTC.